The table lists the clone carrying this T cell receptor (beta chain) with many counts. Antigen specificity is unknown. The data were taken from a study of T cells in Graves' hyperthyroidism and ophthalmopathy. The CDR3 contains 14 residues. CDR1 is SGHAT and CDR2 is FQNNGV in the germline V gene. V was trimmed by 4 bases and J by 2 bases, leaving 12 bases between them. Study-level points and caveats: Ophthalmopathy was distinguished from stable hyperthyroidism by 13 V-J signatures. Peripheral blood also featured most of the thyroid clonotypes expanded above 0.001.

The study left out patients who had uncontrolled infection, other autoimmune disease, pregnancy or lactation. Thyroid ultrasound and orbital computed tomography, with clinical symptoms and serum thyroxine and TRAb, informed diagnoses. TCR beta CDR3 regions were amplified from RNA. Primed by the HTBI set, a first-round RT-PCR was run on the TCR CDR3. TCRdb used MiXCR to reprocess the multiplex PCR reads, holding one entry per CDR3 protein. The sample lists 550,000 to 600,000 distinct CDR3 sequences; just over 45% were seen once. This chain uses TRBV11-2 with TRBJ2-7; no clear D gene. This receptor was taken from an adult woman with Graves' disease, either hyperthyroidism or ophthalmopathy (not recorded which). The material sequenced was peripheral blood or thyroid tissue (not recorded which). CDR3 in DNA: TGTGCCAGCAGCTCACTTGTTCCTACCTACGAGCAGTACTTC. It encodes CASSSLVPTYEQYF.